A selection of T cell receptor beta chains follows, all from one sample in a study of cytotoxic CD8 clonotypes in ibrutinib-treated CLL. Here immunoSEQ multiplex PCR was the method, and the copy in TCRdb shows in-frame clones only, minus some. The sample gives 130,000 or so clones, around 77% of which show up once; around 30% is in the top ten. Specimen: PBMCs, collected after 12 months of ibrutinib treatment. The receptors originated from a human donor with chronic lymphocytic leukemia. Each CDR3 is given with its conserved first and last residue. A D gene is named only where the DNA matches it firmly. Only some rows state a clone size, as once, few, many or a class for expanded clones.

CDR3 length: 15; clone size: NA; D gene: TRBD1; V gene: TRBV18; J gene: TRBJ2-2; CDR3 protein: CASSPGQGSTGELFF; CDR3 DNA: TGTGCCAGCTCGCCGGGACAGGGATCCACCGGGGAGCTGTTTTTT
CDR3 length: 14; clone size: NA; D gene: NA; V gene: TRBV6-5; J gene: TRBJ2-3; CDR3 protein: CASSYRRSTDTQYF; CDR3 DNA: TGTGCCAGCAGCTACAGACGGAGCACAGATACGCAGTATTTT
CDR3 length: 14; clone size: NA; D gene: TRBD2; V gene: TRBV11-2; J gene: TRBJ2-7; CDR3 protein: CASSLVAGAYEQYF; CDR3 DNA: TGTGCCAGCAGCTTAGTGGCGGGAGCATACGAGCAGTACTTC
CDR3 length: 13; clone size: NA; D gene: NA; V gene: TRBV6-5; J gene: TRBJ2-5; CDR3 protein: CASSLQVQETQYF; CDR3 DNA: TGTGCCAGCAGTCTACAGGTCCAAGAGACCCAGTACTTC
CDR3 length: 18; clone size: NA; D gene: NA; V gene: TRBV18; J gene: TRBJ1-1; CDR3 protein: CASSPRAVGNSGNTEAFF; CDR3 DNA: TGTGCCAGCTCACCGAGAGCCGTGGGAAACAGCGGAAACACTGAAGCTTTCTTT
CDR3 length: 16; clone size: NA; D gene: TRBD2; V gene: TRBV30; J gene: TRBJ2-3; CDR3 protein: CAWDPPAGEHTDTQYF; CDR3 DNA: TGTGCCTGGGATCCCCCAGCGGGGGAGCACACAGATACGCAGTATTTT
CDR3 length: 15; clone size: NA; D gene: NA; V gene: TRBV6-5; J gene: TRBJ2-3; CDR3 protein: CASSYYGLSGDTQYF; CDR3 DNA: TGTGCCAGCAGTTACTATGGACTTTCAGGAGATACGCAGTATTTT
CDR3 length: 13; clone size: NA; D gene: NA; V gene: TRBV21-1; J gene: TRBJ1-2; CDR3 protein: CARAGTGDCGYTF; CDR3 DNA: TGTGCCAGGGCCGGGACAGGGGATTGTGGCTACACCTTC
CDR3 length: 15; clone size: NA; D gene: NA; V gene: TRBV27; J gene: TRBJ2-7; CDR3 protein: CASIPSPWGGYEQYF; CDR3 DNA: TGTGCCAGCATCCCATCTCCGTGGGGCGGCTACGAGCAGTACTTC
CDR3 length: 14; clone size: NA; D gene: TRBD2; V gene: TRBV6-5; J gene: TRBJ2-7; CDR3 protein: CASSAGDYPYEQYF; CDR3 DNA: TGTGCCAGCAGCGCCGGGGACTATCCCTACGAGCAGTACTTC
CDR3 length: 14; clone size: NA; D gene: TRBD1; V gene: TRBV5-4; J gene: TRBJ1-2; CDR3 protein: CASSIRDRGFGYTF; CDR3 DNA: TGTGCCAGCAGCATCCGGGACAGGGGGTTTGGCTACACCTTC
CDR3 length: 15; clone size: NA; D gene: TRBD2; V gene: TRBV11-2; J gene: TRBJ2-1; CDR3 protein: CASSFQGLAGGRQFF; CDR3 DNA: TGTGCCAGCAGCTTCCAAGGACTAGCGGGGGGCAGGCAGTTCTTC
CDR3 length: 13; clone size: NA; D gene: NA; V gene: TRBV7-2; J gene: TRBJ2-2; CDR3 protein: CASSLAGGGELFF; CDR3 DNA: TGTGCCAGCAGCTTAGCGGGGGGAGGGGAGCTGTTTTTT
CDR3 length: 13; clone size: NA; D gene: NA; V gene: TRBV19; J gene: TRBJ1-6; CDR3 protein: CASNRQYNSPLHF; CDR3 DNA: TGTGCCAGTAATCGTCAGTATAATTCACCCCTCCACTTT
CDR3 length: 17; clone size: NA; D gene: TRBD1; V gene: TRBV13; J gene: TRBJ1-2; CDR3 protein: CASSSTPGTGRDYGYTF; CDR3 DNA: TGTGCCAGCAGCTCCACTCCCGGGACAGGGAGGGACTATGGCTACACCTTC
CDR3 length: 15; clone size: NA; D gene: NA; V gene: TRBV28; J gene: TRBJ2-7; CDR3 protein: CASSDTGTSPYEQYF; CDR3 DNA: TGTGCCAGCAGTGATACAGGGACCTCGCCCTACGAGCAGTACTTC
CDR3 length: 15; clone size: NA; D gene: NA; V gene: TRBV5-4; J gene: TRBJ2-3; CDR3 protein: CASSSRLLSTDTQYF; CDR3 DNA: TGTGCCAGCAGCTCTCGACTCCTTAGCACAGATACGCAGTATTTT
CDR3 length: 17; clone size: NA; D gene: TRBD2; V gene: TRBV15; J gene: TRBJ2-7; CDR3 protein: CATSKGLAGGWIYEQYF; CDR3 DNA: TGTGCCACCAGCAAGGGACTAGCGGGAGGTTGGATCTACGAGCAGTACTTC
CDR3 length: 17; clone size: NA; D gene: NA; V gene: TRBV27; J gene: TRBJ1-2; CDR3 protein: CASSLGGVQGLNYGYTF; CDR3 DNA: TGTGCCAGCAGTTTGGGGGGGGTGCAGGGGCTCAATTATGGCTACACCTTC
CDR3 length: 12; clone size: NA; D gene: NA; V gene: TRBV6-1; J gene: TRBJ2-7; CDR3 protein: CASSVSDYEQYF; CDR3 DNA: TGTGCCAGCAGTGTGTCTGATTACGAGCAGTACTTC
CDR3 length: 13; clone size: NA; D gene: NA; V gene: TRBV11-2; J gene: TRBJ2-3; CDR3 protein: CASSTSTSYTQYF; CDR3 DNA: TGTGCCAGCAGCACCTCAACTAGCTATACGCAGTATTTT
CDR3 length: 17; clone size: NA; D gene: TRBD1; V gene: TRBV5-1; J gene: TRBJ1-4; CDR3 protein: CASSPGQGTATNEKLFF; CDR3 DNA: TGCGCCAGCAGCCCAGGACAGGGTACAGCAACTAATGAAAAACTGTTTTTT
CDR3 length: 12; clone size: NA; D gene: NA; V gene: TRBV5-6; J gene: TRBJ2-3; CDR3 protein: CASSLGSDTQYF; CDR3 DNA: TGTGCCAGCAGCTTGGGGTCAGATACGCAGTATTTT
CDR3 length: 16; clone size: NA; D gene: TRBD2; V gene: TRBV9; J gene: TRBJ2-5; CDR3 protein: CASSIPGTSGMETQYF; CDR3 DNA: TGTGCCAGCAGCATTCCCGGGACTAGCGGGATGGAGACCCAGTACTTC
CDR3 length: 14; clone size: NA; D gene: NA; V gene: TRBV30; J gene: TRBJ2-7; CDR3 protein: CAWSEPPMGYEQYF; CDR3 DNA: TGTGCCTGGAGTGAACCCCCAATGGGCTACGAGCAGTACTTC
CDR3 length: 11; clone size: NA; D gene: NA; V gene: TRBV5-1; J gene: TRBJ2-3; CDR3 protein: CASSLRGRQYF; CDR3 DNA: TGCGCCAGCAGCTTGCGGGGGAGGCAGTATTTT
CDR3 length: 13; clone size: once; D gene: TRBD1; V gene: TRBV6-5; J gene: TRBJ2-7; CDR3 protein: CASSPGQGNEQYF; CDR3 DNA: TGTGCCAGCAGCCCGGGACAGGGGAACGAGCAGTACTTC
CDR3 length: 15; clone size: NA; D gene: NA; V gene: TRBV7-2; J gene: TRBJ2-1; CDR3 protein: CASSIMFQAVNEQFF; CDR3 DNA: TGTGCCAGCAGCATAATGTTCCAAGCAGTAAATGAGCAGTTCTTC
CDR3 length: 15; clone size: once; D gene: NA; V gene: TRBV5-1; J gene: TRBJ2-1; CDR3 protein: CASSLERMAYNEQFF; CDR3 DNA: TGCGCCAGCAGCTTGGAGCGGATGGCCTACAATGAGCAGTTCTTC
CDR3 length: 15; clone size: NA; D gene: NA; V gene: TRBV19; J gene: TRBJ1-4; CDR3 protein: CASRPGPVVGEKLFF; CDR3 DNA: TGTGCCAGTAGGCCGGGACCGGTCGTTGGTGAAAAACTGTTTTTT
CDR3 length: 13; clone size: few; D gene: TRBD1; V gene: TRBV25-1; J gene: TRBJ2-5; CDR3 protein: CASTLQGTETQYF; CDR3 DNA: TGTGCCAGCACCCTACAGGGGACAGAGACCCAGTACTTC
CDR3 length: 15; clone size: NA; D gene: NA; V gene: TRBV25-1; J gene: TRBJ1-2; CDR3 protein: CASSGTGTMAYGYTF; CDR3 DNA: TGTGCCAGCAGTGGAACAGGTACGATGGCCTATGGCTACACCTTC
CDR3 length: 12; clone size: NA; D gene: NA; V gene: TRBV25-1; J gene: TRBJ2-7; CDR3 protein: CASSLDSYEQYF; CDR3 DNA: TGTGCCAGCAGTTTGGACAGCTACGAGCAGTACTTC
CDR3 length: 14; clone size: NA; D gene: TRBD1; V gene: TRBV28; J gene: TRBJ2-3; CDR3 protein: CASSWDSSTDTQYF; CDR3 DNA: TGTGCCAGCAGTTGGGACAGTAGCACAGATACGCAGTATTTT
CDR3 length: 14; clone size: NA; D gene: TRBD2; V gene: TRBV18; J gene: TRBJ2-5; CDR3 protein: CASSLSGEQETQYF; CDR3 DNA: TGTGCCAGCTCACTTAGCGGGGAACAAGAGACCCAGTACTTC
CDR3 length: 16; clone size: NA; D gene: TRBD2; V gene: TRBV5-1; J gene: TRBJ2-7; CDR3 protein: CASSLVGGGTFYEQYF; CDR3 DNA: TGCGCCAGCAGCTTGGTGGGCGGGGGAACGTTTTACGAGCAGTACTTC
CDR3 length: 16; clone size: NA; D gene: NA; V gene: TRBV28; J gene: TRBJ1-2; CDR3 protein: CASSFIGIVTDYGYTF; CDR3 DNA: TGTGCCAGCAGTTTCATAGGGATTGTTACCGATTATGGCTACACCTTC
CDR3 length: 15; clone size: NA; D gene: NA; V gene: TRBV27; J gene: TRBJ1-4; CDR3 protein: CASSFSGAPNEKLFF; CDR3 DNA: TGTGCCAGCAGTTTCTCGGGGGCCCCAAATGAAAAACTGTTTTTT
CDR3 length: 12; clone size: NA; D gene: NA; V gene: TRBV2; J gene: TRBJ1-2; CDR3 protein: CASSVQSYGYTF; CDR3 DNA: TGTGCCAGCAGTGTACAGAGCTATGGCTACACCTTC
CDR3 length: 15; clone size: NA; D gene: TRBD1; V gene: TRBV7-7; J gene: TRBJ2-5; CDR3 protein: CASSLGGQGRETQYF; CDR3 DNA: TGTGCTAGCAGCTTGGGGGGACAGGGACGAGAGACCCAGTACTTC
CDR3 length: 14; clone size: once; D gene: NA; V gene: TRBV5-1; J gene: TRBJ2-7; CDR3 protein: CASSLESLAYEQYF; CDR3 DNA: TGCGCCAGCAGCTTGGAGTCCTTAGCCTACGAGCAGTACTTC
CDR3 length: 14; clone size: NA; D gene: NA; V gene: TRBV6-5; J gene: TRBJ2-7; CDR3 protein: CASSYSRGTYEQYF; CDR3 DNA: TGTGCCAGCAGTTACTCCCGGGGGACCTACGAGCAGTACTTC
CDR3 length: 14; clone size: few; D gene: NA; V gene: TRBV30; J gene: TRBJ1-5; CDR3 protein: CAWSTGFGSQPQHF; CDR3 DNA: TGTGCCTGGAGTACCGGATTCGGGAGTCAGCCCCAGCATTTT
CDR3 length: 12; clone size: NA; D gene: NA; V gene: TRBV7-6; J gene: TRBJ1-1; CDR3 protein: CASRELGTEAFF; CDR3 DNA: TGTGCCAGCAGGGAATTGGGAACTGAAGCTTTCTTT
CDR3 length: 14; clone size: NA; D gene: NA; V gene: TRBV5-6; J gene: TRBJ2-7; CDR3 protein: CASSLEQGSYEQYF; CDR3 DNA: TGTGCCAGCAGCTTGGAACAGGGTTCCTACGAGCAGTACTTC
CDR3 length: 15; clone size: once; D gene: NA; V gene: TRBV4-1; J gene: TRBJ2-7; CDR3 protein: CASSYQDVGPFEQYF; CDR3 DNA: TGCGCCAGCAGCTATCAAGATGTCGGCCCCTTCGAGCAGTACTTC
CDR3 length: 16; clone size: NA; D gene: NA; V gene: TRBV4-2; J gene: TRBJ2-2; CDR3 protein: CASSQEQMGGTGELFF; CDR3 DNA: TGTGCCAGCAGCCAGGAGCAGATGGGAGGCACCGGGGAGCTGTTTTTT
CDR3 length: 12; clone size: few; D gene: TRBD1; V gene: TRBV30; J gene: TRBJ1-2; CDR3 protein: CAWDTGGDGYTF; CDR3 DNA: TGTGCCTGGGATACAGGGGGTGATGGCTACACCTTC
CDR3 length: 14; clone size: NA; D gene: TRBD1; V gene: TRBV15; J gene: TRBJ2-7; CDR3 protein: CATSSRDRVHEQYF; CDR3 DNA: TGTGCCACCAGCTCACGGGACAGGGTCCACGAGCAGTACTTC